This T cell receptor beta chain was identified in a study of shared clonotypes between healthy human individuals. This clone was found a few times. The antigen is undetermined. Trimming cost V 5 bases and J 2 bases; bases outside gene matches: 5. Germline V gene data show CDR1 as SEHNR and CDR2 as FQNEAQ (reference sequence). The CDR3 is made up of 15 amino acids. TCRdb's copy holds only in-frame clones and misses some; the assay was immunoSEQ multiplex PCR. The sample carries 1,500,000 or so clones, approximately 97% recorded once. Whole-study findings and limits: Non-shared clonotypes displayed generation probabilities falling below those of clonotypes present in all four donors.

This receptor was identified in a man younger than 45 in good health. The chain has TRBV7-9 and TRBJ2-1, with 8 bases aligning to TRBD2. Sample: naive CD4+ T cells sorted from blood. Subset of the sample: CD45RA+ positively selected. The CDR3 loop is CASSRSGSTYNEQFF. The CDR3 DNA sequence: TGTGCCAGCAGCCGGAGCGGGAGTACCTACAATGAGCAGTTCTTC.